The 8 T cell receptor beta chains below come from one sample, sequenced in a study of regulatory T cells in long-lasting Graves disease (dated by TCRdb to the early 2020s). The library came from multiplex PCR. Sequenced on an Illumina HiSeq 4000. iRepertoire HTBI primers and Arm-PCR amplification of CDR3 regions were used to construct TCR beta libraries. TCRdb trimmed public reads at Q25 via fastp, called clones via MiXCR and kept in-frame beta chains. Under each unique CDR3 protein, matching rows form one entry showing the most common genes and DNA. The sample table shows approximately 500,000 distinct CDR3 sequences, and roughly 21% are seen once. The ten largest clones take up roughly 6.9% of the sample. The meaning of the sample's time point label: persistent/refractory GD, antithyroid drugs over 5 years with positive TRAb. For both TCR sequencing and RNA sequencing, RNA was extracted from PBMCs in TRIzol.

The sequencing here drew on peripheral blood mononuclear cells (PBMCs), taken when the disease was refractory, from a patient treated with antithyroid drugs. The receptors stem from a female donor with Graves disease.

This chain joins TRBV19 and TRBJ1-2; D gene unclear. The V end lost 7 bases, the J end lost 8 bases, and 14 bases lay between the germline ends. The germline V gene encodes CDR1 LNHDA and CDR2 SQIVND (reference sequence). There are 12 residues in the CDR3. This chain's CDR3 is CASTQHRRGYTF. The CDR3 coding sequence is TGTGCCAGTACCCAACATCGGAGAGGCTACACCTTC.

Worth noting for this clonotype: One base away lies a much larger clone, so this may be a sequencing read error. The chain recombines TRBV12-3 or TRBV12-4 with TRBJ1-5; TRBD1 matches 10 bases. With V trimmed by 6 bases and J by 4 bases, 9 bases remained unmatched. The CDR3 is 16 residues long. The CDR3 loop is CASRETGTGENQPQHF. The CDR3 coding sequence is TGTGCCAGCAGAGAGACTGGGACAGGGGAGAATCAGCCCCAGCATTTT.

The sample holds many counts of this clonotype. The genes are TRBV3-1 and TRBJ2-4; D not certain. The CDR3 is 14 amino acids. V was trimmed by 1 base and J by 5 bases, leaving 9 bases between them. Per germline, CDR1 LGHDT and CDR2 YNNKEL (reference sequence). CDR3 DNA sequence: TGTGCCAGCAGCCAAGGGACCTACGAAAACATTCAGTACTTC. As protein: CASSQGTYENIQYF.

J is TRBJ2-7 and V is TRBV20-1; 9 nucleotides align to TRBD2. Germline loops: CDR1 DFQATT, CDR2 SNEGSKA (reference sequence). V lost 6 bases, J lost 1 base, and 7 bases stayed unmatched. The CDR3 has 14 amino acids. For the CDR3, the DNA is TGCAGTGCGGTTCTAGCGGGGCCTTCCTACGAGCAGTACTTC. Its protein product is CSAVLAGPSYEQYF.

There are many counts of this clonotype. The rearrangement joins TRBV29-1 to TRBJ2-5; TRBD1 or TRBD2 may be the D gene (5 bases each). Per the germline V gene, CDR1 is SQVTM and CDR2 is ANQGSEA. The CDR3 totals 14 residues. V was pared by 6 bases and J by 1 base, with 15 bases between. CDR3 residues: CSVIPRGAQETQYF. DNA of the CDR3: TGCAGCGTCATCCCCCGAGGGGCCCAAGAGACCCAGTACTTC. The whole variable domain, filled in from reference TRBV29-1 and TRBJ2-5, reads SAVISQKPSRDICQRGTSLTIQCQVDSQVTMMFWYRQQPGQSLTLIATANQGSEATYESGFVIDKFPISRPNLTFSTLTVSNMSPEDSSIYLCSVIPRGAQETQYFGPGTRLLVL.

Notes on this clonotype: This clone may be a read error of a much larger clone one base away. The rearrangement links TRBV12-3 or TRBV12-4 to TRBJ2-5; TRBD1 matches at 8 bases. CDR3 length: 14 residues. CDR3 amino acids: CASSGQGGQEAQYF. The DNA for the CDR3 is TGTGCCAGCAGCGGACAGGGTGGTCAAGAGGCCCAGTACTTC.

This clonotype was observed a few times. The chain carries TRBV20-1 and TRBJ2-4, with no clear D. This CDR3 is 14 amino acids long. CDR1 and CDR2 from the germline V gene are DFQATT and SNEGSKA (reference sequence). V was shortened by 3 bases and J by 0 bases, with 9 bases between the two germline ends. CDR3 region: CSASEDQAKNIQYF. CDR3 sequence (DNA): TGCAGTGCTAGCGAGGACCAAGCCAAAAACATTCAGTACTTC.

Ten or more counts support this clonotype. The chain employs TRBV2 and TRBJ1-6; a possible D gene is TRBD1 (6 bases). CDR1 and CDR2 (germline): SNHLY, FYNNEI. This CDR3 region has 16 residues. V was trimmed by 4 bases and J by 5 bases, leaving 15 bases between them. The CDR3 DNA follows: TGTGCCAGCAGTGGTCAGGGGTCACTTAATAATTCACCCCTCCACTTT. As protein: CASSGQGSLNNSPLHF.